One T cell receptor (beta chain) is described in this entry. The sample originates from a study of human thymus T cells. Libraries were prepared by immunoSEQ multiplex PCR; TCRdb keeps only in-frame clonotypes and omits some of them. The repertoire holds about 50,000 clones, with about 95% as singletons. Only four of the eight donors provided an approximately 0.45-1 mL blood sample. No fixed cell number was used; all available blood leukocytes supplied DNA. Sequencing used blood. This sequence was found in a girl less than two years old with a congenital heart defect but otherwise immunologically healthy.

CDR3 protein: CASSLADSFNEKLFF. The CDR3, as DNA: TGCGCCAGCAGCTTGGCCGACAGCTTTAATGAAAAACTGTTTTTT. This chain uses TRBV5-1 with TRBJ1-4, with D perhaps TRBD1 (5 bases). This CDR3 has 15 residues. With 0 bases removed from V and 4 bases from J, the gap between germline ends came to 10 bases. The germline CDR1 and CDR2 sequences are SGHRS and YFSETQ.